This T cell receptor (beta chain) emerged from a study of shared clonotypes between healthy human individuals. TCRdb's table, derived via immunoSEQ multiplex PCR, lists solely in-frame clones and lacks some. The data contain around 600,000 clones, around 97% of them seen just once; the ten biggest clones take up roughly 0.055%. Germline-derived CDR1 and CDR2 are SNHLY and FYNNEI. The CDR3 spans 13 residues. V was trimmed by 2 bases and J by 4 bases, leaving 8 bases between them. The receptor was derived from a woman younger than 45 in good health. Sequenced sample: naive CD4+ T cells sorted from blood. Subset given: CD45RA+ positively selected. This chain links TRBV2 with TRBJ1-2; no definite D call. CDR3 nucleotide sequence: TGTGCCAGCAGTGAAAGGCTGCTCTATGGCTACACCTTC. It codes for CASSERLLYGYTF.